This T cell receptor beta chain was documented in a study of siplizumab effects on memory and regulatory T cells. About this clone: Its target is unknown.

Some clones are missing from TCRdb's copy, which holds only in-frame ones; the method was immunoSEQ multiplex PCR. The data show some 100,000 clones, around 93% seen once. CDR1 is LNHNV, CDR2 YYDKDF, per germline (reference sequence). The CDR3 is 15 residues long. The V end was cut by 9 bases, the J end by 0 bases, with 15 bases between. Overall study findings and caveats: The mean Treg-derived percentage of mappable alloreactive CD4+ clones was around 69% with siplizumab compared with approximately 30% in controls. Sequences below about 10^-5 frequency were poorly captured, and few alloreactive clones mapped to unstimulated subsets. Major contributors to the alloresponse seemed to be naive T cells, which also appeared more diverse than memory cells. Sequences that were alloreactive and traceable to unstimulated CD4+ memory cells were significantly reduced by siplizumab.

The chain uses TRBV15 and TRBJ2-1; no firm D call. This sequence originates from a human donor in good health. Material: non-Treg CD4+ T cells sorted from blood. The CDR3 loop reads CATGVGSSSYNEQFF. The DNA of the CDR3 is TGTGCCACAGGAGTCGGGTCGAGCTCCTACAATGAGCAGTTCTTC.